This record concerns one T cell receptor (beta chain) sequence. Its cognate antigen is unknown. The sample's time point: week 35, safety follow-up. One vaccine dose held 300 ug of mutant IDH1 20-mer peptide and came with topical imiquimod. The sample originates from a study of a mutant IDH1 vaccine in newly diagnosed glioma. This CDR3 is 17 amino acids long. The V and J ends lost 2 bases and 0 bases, in that order; junction bases with no gene match: 9. Germline CDR1 is MNHEY and CDR2 is SMNVEV (reference sequence). Produced via immunoSEQ multiplex PCR; TCRdb's table is partial and in-frame only. The sample lists about 48,000 clones, under 85% seen once, with approximately 6.8% in the top ten.

Sequencing used PBMCs, obtained from a glioma patient whose treatment included an IDH1 peptide vaccine. The V call is TRBV27, the J call TRBJ1-1, with TRBD1 identical over 7 bases. This receptor was identified in a man aged 35-49 years with glioma. The CDR3 protein is CASSLRGTVLVNTEAFF. CDR3 nucleotides: TGTGCCAGCAGTTTAAGGGGGACAGTCCTCGTGAACACTGAAGCTTTCTTT.